These 2 T cell receptor beta chains came from one sample sequenced in a study of regulatory T cells in long-lasting Graves disease. The TCR beta library used iRepertoire HTBI primers with Arm-PCR amplification of CDR3. TCRdb reanalysed the multiplex PCR reads using MiXCR and keeps one entry per CDR3 protein. The repertoire includes 200,000 to 300,000 distinct CDR3 sequences, around 20% of them detected once, and around 13% sits in the top ten. Time point reported: newly diagnosed GD, antithyroid drugs for less than 3 months. PBMC-extracted RNA yielded the TCR library. The specimen was peripheral blood mononuclear cells (PBMCs), collected at new diagnosis, from a patient treated with antithyroid drugs. These receptor sequences come from a female donor with Graves disease.

This chain joins TRBV19 and TRBJ2-3; 9 bases agree with TRBD1. V lost 6 bases and J lost 4; bases outside the gene matches: 11. From germline, CDR1 is LNHDA and CDR2 SQIVND (reference sequence). The CDR3 covers 16 residues. CDR3 sequence reads: CASSVNGQGFPDTQYF. CDR3 in DNA: TGTGCCAGTAGCGTTAATGGACAGGGGTTCCCAGATACGCAGTATTTT. The complete variable domain, with remaining parts taken from reference TRBV19 and TRBJ2-3, reads DGGITQSPKYLFRKEGQNVTLSCEQNLNHDAMYWYRQDPGQGLRLIYYSQIVNDFQKGDIAEGYSVSREKKESFPLTVTSAQKNPTAFYLCASSVNGQGFPDTQYFGPGTRLTVL.

This chain uses TRBV7-8 with TRBJ1-6, with D perhaps TRBD1 (5 bases). CDR1 SGHVS and CDR2 FQNEAQ come from the germline V gene. The CDR3 runs 16 residues. V gave up 5 bases and J gave up 5 bases, with 16 bases separating them. The CDR3 nucleotides are TGTGCCAGCAGCCACCGGGGCCGGGACCATAATTCACCCCTCCACTTT. Residues: CASSHRGRDHNSPLHF.